This T cell receptor (beta chain) derives from a study of cytomegalovirus exposure and HLA in healthy donors. Findings of the study overall: According to a later analysis, TCR clusters from the first cohort tended to co-occur in the 120 or so validation repertoires. There were three CMV-associated chains whose specificity for CMV antigens was confirmed in vitro.

Trimming left V 3 bases short and J 7 bases short, with 7 bases between. Germline CDR1 LNHDA, CDR2 SQIVND (reference sequence). The CDR3 runs 13 residues. Clones were read by immunoSEQ multiplex PCR, and TCRdb kept only the in-frame ones, dropping some. The sample carries a few hundred thousand clones, roughly 90% recorded once. About this clone: What it binds is not known.

The chain is built from TRBV19 and TRBJ1-6; D is unresolved. The sequencing sample was made of PBMCs. The receptor comes from a young woman in good health and CMV-seronegative. In nucleotides, the CDR3 is TGTGCCAGTAGTATTCCGGGAAATTCACCCCTCCACTTT. It is translated as CASSIPGNSPLHF.